This TCR beta chain was identified during a study of cytomegalovirus exposure and HLA in healthy donors. Findings and limits, study-wide: The authors later found TCR association rates varying by HLA locus, with DRB1 most and HLA-C fewest. Earlier analysis looked at TCR beta V segments, and most were productive about 90% or about 30% of the time.

CDR3 length: 15 residues. Trimming removed 6 bases at V and 13 bases at J, with 22 bases between. Germline values: CDR1 LNHDA, CDR2 SQIVND (reference sequence). Notes on this clone: Its antigen is as yet unknown.

Amplification used 60 Vbeta primers and 13 Jbeta primers. Using immunoSEQ multiplex PCR, the repertoire was profiled, and TCRdb retains in-frame clones only, with some absent. The data show 160,000 or so clones, roughly nine tenths seen once. The receptor was derived from a woman in her 30s in good health and CMV-seronegative. This chain links TRBV19 with TRBJ1-6; TRBD1 might be the D (5 bases). Material: PBMCs. Here the CDR3 DNA reads TGTGCCAGTAGACAAAAGCGGGACGCACGATTCCCCCTCCACTTT. Its translation is CASRQKRDARFPLHF.